The TCR beta chain described here comes from a study of brain T cells in children with intractable seizures (dated by TCRdb to about 2021). About the full investigation: A NanoString immunology panel was first used to screen resected brain tissue from more than 40 pediatric epilepsy surgery cases for immune gene transcripts. Among the approximately twelve selected surgery cases, pre-surgery blood was additionally sequenced for eight, leaving four cases with brain tissue only. Overall study outcomes, separate from this receptor: Viral specificity was inferred only from CDR3 sequence similarity, and patients' HCMV serostatus was unknown. Because sequencing depth was different between pre-surgery and post-surgery blood, clones absent from the pre-surgery sample may reflect undersampling.

The junction shows trimming of 2 bases on V and 3 bases on J, plus 19 bases between the germline ends. CDR1 and CDR2 are read off the germline V gene as SGHNT and YENEEA. The CDR3 measures 17 amino acids from cysteine to phenylalanine. This entry keeps only the CDR3 DNA: 51 bases, framed from base 1. On this clone itself: Its cognate antigen has yet to be identified. No quality values exist for individual bases; no much larger clone is one base distant.

The immunoSEQ assay was used to generate TCR beta chain sequences from genomic DNA. The published analysis was carried out like this. Any CDR3 sequence that did not begin with the conserved framework cysteine at position 104 was removed by hand. To get clonality, the normalized Shannon's Diversity Index was subtracted from one, giving values from 0 (maximal diversity) to 1 (oligoclonal). Differences in the frequency of the same CDR3 between samples, such as brain versus blood, were assessed with chi-squared comparison-of-proportions tests. Public clonotypes were found through immuneACCESS searches, while the VDJdb browser was used to judge similarity to known antiviral clonotypes. TCRdb re-hosts the immuneACCESS table, in-frame sequences only. Its copies lack some clones; in the studies checked, an unresolved V gene accounts for under half of them, and the cause for the rest is not known. V, J and clone size derive from that table, while D and trimming were established from the DNA sequence. The sample data list 95,000 to 120,000 clones, and around 94% of these were observed just once. The ten largest clones represent around 4.1% of the sample.

In the paper's terms, the time point label means: resected brain tissue, or blood drawn just prior to surgery. The surgery cases with the highest brain T cell transcript signatures were chosen for TCR beta chain sequencing of brain tissue, and also of blood when blood was available. Patients had been treated with at least one anti-epileptic drug before surgery. TCR-sequenced patients were children with drug-resistant epilepsy due to tuberous sclerosis complex, focal cortical dysplasia, Rasmussen encephalitis or hemimegalencephaly. Blood was drawn right before the epilepsy surgery. Bulk genomic DNA was extracted from unsorted brain tissue and whole blood with the Monarch genomic DNA purification kit.

The sequenced sample was peripheral blood, obtained at surgery. This chain is built from TRBV11-3 and TRBJ2-5; the D gene cannot be named for sure. The clonotype originates from a boy under two years old with hemimegalencephaly and intractable seizures. The nucleotides are TGTGCCAGCAGCTTATCGGTATCCTACTGGGATAAAGAGACCCAGTACTTC. Its translation reads: CASSLSVSYWDKETQYF.